This T cell receptor beta chain was sequenced during a study of control samples from healthy donors and cancer patients. V lost 9 bases to trimming and J lost 4 bases, with 15 bases between them. The CDR3 consists of 13 residues. Looked up from germline, CDR1 is SSHAT and CDR2 is FNYEAQ (reference sequence). Some clones are missing from TCRdb's copy, which holds only in-frame ones; the method was immunoSEQ multiplex PCR. This table has roughly 50,000 clones, around 95% appearing once. This rearrangement joins TRBV7-7 to TRBJ2-5; perhaps TRBD1 as D (5 bases). Material for sequencing was blood. The TCR comes from a man aged 30 to 39 in good health. The CDR3 nucleotides read TGTGCCAGTAGGGCCTCCCAGGGAGAGACCCAGTACTTC. The encoded protein is CASRASQGETQYF.